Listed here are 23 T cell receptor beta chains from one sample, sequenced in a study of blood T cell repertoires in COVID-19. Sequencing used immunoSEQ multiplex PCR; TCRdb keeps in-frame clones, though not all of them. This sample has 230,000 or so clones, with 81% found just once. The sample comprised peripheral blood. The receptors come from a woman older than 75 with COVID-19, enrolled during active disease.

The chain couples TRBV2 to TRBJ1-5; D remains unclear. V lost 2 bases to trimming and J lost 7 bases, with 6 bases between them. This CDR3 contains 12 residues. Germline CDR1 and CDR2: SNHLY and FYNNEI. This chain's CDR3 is CASSEIEQPQHF. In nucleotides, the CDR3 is TGTGCCAGCAGTGAAATAGAGCAGCCCCAGCATTTT. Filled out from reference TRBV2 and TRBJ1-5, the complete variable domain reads EPEVTQTPSHQVTQMGQEVILRCVPISNHLYFYWYRQILGQKVEFLVSFYNNEISEKSEIFDDQFSVERPDGSNFTLKIRSTKLEDSAMYFCASSEIEQPQHFGDGTRLSIL.

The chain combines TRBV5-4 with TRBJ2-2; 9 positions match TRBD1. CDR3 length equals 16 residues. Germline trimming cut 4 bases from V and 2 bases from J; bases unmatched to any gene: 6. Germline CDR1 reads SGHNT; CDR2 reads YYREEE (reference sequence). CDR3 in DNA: TGTGCCAGCAGCCGATGGGGACAGGGAAACACCGGGGAGCTGTTTTTT. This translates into CASSRWGQGNTGELFF. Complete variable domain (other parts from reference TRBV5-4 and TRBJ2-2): ETGVTQSPTHLIKTRGQQVTLRCSSQSGHNTVSWYQQALGQGPQFIFQYYREEENGRGNFPPRFSGLQFPNYSSELNVNALELDDSALYLCASSRWGQGNTGELFFGEGSRLTVL.

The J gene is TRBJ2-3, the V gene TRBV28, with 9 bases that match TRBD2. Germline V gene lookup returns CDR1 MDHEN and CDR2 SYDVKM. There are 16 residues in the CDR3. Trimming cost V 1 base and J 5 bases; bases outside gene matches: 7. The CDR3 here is CASSLSGGRARDTQYF. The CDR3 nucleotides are TGTGCCAGCAGTTTATCTGGCGGGAGGGCCAGAGATACGCAGTATTTT.

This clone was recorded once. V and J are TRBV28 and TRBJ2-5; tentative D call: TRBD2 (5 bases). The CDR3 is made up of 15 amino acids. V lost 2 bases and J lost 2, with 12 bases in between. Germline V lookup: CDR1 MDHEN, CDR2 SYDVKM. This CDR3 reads CASSLGYGEQETQYF. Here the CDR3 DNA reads TGTGCCAGCAGTTTAGGGTACGGGGAACAAGAGACCCAGTACTTC.

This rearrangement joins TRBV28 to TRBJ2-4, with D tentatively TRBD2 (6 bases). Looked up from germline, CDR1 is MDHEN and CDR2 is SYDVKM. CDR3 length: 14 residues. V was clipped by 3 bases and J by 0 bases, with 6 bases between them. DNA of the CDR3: TGTGCCAGCAGTTTGGGACTAGCCAAAAACATTCAGTACTTC. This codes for CASSLGLAKNIQYF. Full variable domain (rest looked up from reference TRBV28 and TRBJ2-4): DVKVTQSSRYLVKRTGEKVFLECVQDMDHENMFWYRQDPGLGLRLIYFSYDVKMKEKGDIPEGYSVSREKKERFSLILESASTNQTSMYLCASSLGLAKNIQYFGAGTRLSVL.

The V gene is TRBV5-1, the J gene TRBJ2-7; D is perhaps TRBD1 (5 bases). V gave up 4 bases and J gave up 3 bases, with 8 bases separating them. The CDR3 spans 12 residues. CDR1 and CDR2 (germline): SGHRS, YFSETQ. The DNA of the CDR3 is TGCGCCAGCAGCCGGCAGGGCTACGAGCAGTACTTC. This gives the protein CASSRQGYEQYF.

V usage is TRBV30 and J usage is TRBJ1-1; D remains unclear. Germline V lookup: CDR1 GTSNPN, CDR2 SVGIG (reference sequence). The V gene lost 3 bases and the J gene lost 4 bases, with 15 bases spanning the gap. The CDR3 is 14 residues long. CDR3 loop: CAWSRGSLGTEAFF. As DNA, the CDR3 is TGTGCCTGGAGCCGAGGGAGCTTGGGCACTGAAGCTTTCTTT.

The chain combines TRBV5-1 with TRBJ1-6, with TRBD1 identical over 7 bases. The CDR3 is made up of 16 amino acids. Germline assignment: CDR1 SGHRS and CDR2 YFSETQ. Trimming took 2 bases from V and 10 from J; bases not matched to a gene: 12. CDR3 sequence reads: CASSLPGSTGRSPLHF. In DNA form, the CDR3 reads TGCGCCAGCAGCTTACCCGGGTCGACAGGGAGGTCACCCCTCCACTTT.

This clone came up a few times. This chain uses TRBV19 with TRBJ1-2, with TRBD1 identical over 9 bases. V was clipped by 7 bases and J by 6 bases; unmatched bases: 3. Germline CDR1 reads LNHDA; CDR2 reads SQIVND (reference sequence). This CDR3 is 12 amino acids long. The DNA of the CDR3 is TGTGCCAGTATGGACAGGGGCGATGGCTACACCTTC. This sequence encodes CASMDRGDGYTF. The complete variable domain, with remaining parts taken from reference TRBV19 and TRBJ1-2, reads DGGITQSPKYLFRKEGQNVTLSCEQNLNHDAMYWYRQDPGQGLRLIYYSQIVNDFQKGDIAEGYSVSREKKESFPLTVTSAQKNPTAFYLCASMDRGDGYTFGSGTRLTVV.

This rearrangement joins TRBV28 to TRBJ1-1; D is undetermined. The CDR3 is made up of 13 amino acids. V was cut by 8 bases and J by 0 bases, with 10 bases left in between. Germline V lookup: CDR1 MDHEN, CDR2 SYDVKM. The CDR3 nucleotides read TGTGCCAGCCTAGCAGCAATGAACACTGAAGCTTTCTTT. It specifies CASLAAMNTEAFF.

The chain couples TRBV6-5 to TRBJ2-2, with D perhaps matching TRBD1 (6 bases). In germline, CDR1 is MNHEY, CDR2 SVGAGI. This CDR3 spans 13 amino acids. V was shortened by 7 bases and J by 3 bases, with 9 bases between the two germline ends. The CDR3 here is CASTDRYTGELFF. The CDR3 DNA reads TGTGCCAGCACCGACAGGTACACCGGGGAGCTGTTTTTT.

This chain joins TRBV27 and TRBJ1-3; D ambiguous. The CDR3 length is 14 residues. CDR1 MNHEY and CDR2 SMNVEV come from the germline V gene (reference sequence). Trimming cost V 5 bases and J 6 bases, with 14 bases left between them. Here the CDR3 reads CASSPRRSLNTIYF. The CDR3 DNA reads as TGTGCCAGCAGTCCCCGCAGGTCTCTAAACACCATATATTTT.

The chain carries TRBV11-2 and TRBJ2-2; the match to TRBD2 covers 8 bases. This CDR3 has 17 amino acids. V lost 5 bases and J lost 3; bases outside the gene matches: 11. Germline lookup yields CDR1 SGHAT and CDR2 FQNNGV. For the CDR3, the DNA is TGTGCCAGCAGCCGCCCCGCGGTAGCGGGATACACCGGGGAGCTGTTTTTT. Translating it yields CASSRPAVAGYTGELFF.

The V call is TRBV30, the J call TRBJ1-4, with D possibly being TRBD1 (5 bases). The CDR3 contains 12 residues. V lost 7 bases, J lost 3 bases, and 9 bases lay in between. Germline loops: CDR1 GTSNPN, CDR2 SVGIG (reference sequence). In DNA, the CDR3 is TGTGCCTTGACAGCAGCTAATGAAAAACTGTTTTTT. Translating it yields CALTAANEKLFF.

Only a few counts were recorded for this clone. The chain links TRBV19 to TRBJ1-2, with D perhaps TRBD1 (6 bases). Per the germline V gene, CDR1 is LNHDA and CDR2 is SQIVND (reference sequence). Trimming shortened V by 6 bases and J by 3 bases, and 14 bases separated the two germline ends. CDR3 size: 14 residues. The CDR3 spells CASRTSTGYYGYTF. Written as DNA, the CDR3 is TGTGCCAGTAGAACCTCTACAGGGTACTATGGCTACACCTTC.

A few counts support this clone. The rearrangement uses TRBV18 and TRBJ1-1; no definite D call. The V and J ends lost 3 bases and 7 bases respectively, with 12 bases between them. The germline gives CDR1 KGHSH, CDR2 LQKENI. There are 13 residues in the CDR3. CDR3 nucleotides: TGTGCCAGCTCACCTAGTCGAGACTATGAAGCTTTCTTT. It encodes CASSPSRDYEAFF.

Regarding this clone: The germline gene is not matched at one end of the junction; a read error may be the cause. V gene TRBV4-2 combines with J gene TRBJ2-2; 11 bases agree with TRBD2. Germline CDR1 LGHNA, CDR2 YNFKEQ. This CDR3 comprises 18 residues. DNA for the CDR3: TGTGCCAGCAGCCAAGAACTACTAGCGGGAGTGAATACCGGGAAGCTGTTTTTT. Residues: CASSQELLAGVNTGKLFF.

The CDR3 reads CASSFPDRGRKNIQYF. In nucleotides, the CDR3 is TGTGCCAGCAGTTTTCCTGACAGGGGCCGGAAAAACATTCAGTACTTC. The chain couples TRBV28 to TRBJ2-4; 8 bases are shared with TRBD1. The CDR3 is 16 amino acids. CDR1 and CDR2 from the germline V gene are MDHEN and SYDVKM. J gave up 4 bases and V 3 bases, and 8 bases lay outside the gene matches.

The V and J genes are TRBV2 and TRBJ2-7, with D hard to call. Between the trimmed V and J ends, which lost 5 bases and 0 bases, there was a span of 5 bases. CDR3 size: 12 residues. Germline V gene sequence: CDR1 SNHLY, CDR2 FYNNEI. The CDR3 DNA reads TGTGCCAGCAGTTCTACCTCCTACGAGCAGTACTTC. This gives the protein CASSSTSYEQYF.

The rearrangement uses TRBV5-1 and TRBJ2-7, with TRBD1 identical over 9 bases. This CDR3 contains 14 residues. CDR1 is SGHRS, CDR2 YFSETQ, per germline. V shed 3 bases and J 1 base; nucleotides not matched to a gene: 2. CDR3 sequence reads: CASSSGTGSYEQYF. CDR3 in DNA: TGCGCCAGCAGCTCAGGGACAGGGTCCTACGAGCAGTACTTC.

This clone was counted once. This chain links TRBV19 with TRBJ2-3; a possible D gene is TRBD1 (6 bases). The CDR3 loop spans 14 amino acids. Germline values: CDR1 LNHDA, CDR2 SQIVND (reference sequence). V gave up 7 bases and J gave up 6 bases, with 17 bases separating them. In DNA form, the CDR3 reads TGTGCCAGTACCTACACAGGGTCGGGGGATACGCAGTATTTT. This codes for CASTYTGSGDTQYF. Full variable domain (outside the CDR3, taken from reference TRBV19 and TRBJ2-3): DGGITQSPKYLFRKEGQNVTLSCEQNLNHDAMYWYRQDPGQGLRLIYYSQIVNDFQKGDIAEGYSVSREKKESFPLTVTSAQKNPTAFYLCASTYTGSGDTQYFGPGTRLTVL.

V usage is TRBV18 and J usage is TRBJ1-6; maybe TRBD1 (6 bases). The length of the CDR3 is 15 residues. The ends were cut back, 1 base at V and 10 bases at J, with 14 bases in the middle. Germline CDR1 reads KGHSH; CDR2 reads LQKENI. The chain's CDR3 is CASSPLPDSSSPLHF. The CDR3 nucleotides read TGTGCCAGCTCACCACTTCCGGACAGTAGCTCACCCCTCCACTTT. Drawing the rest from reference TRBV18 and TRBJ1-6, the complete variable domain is NAGVMQNPRHLVRRRGQEARLRCSPMKGHSHVYWYRQLPEEGLKFMVYLQKENIIDESGMPKERFSAEFPKEGPSILRIQQVVRGDSAAYFCASSPLPDSSSPLHFGNGTRLTVT.

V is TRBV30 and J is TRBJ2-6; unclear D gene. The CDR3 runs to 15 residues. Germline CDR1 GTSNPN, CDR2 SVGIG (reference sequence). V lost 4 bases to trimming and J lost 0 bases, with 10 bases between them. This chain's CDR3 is CAWTLLHSGANVLTF. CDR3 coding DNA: TGTGCCTGGACCTTACTCCACTCTGGGGCCAACGTCCTGACTTTC.